Below, one TCR beta chain is given with its context. Antigen unknown. The PCR was carried out with 60 Vbeta primers and 13 Jbeta primers. Sequencing used immunoSEQ multiplex PCR; TCRdb keeps in-frame clones, though not all of them. The sample holds roughly 160,000 clones, about four fifths seen once. The V end lost 2 bases, the J end lost 4 bases, and 4 bases lay between the germline ends. Germline loops: CDR1 SGDLS, CDR2 YYNGEE. The CDR3 sequence is 12 residues long. This entry is derived from a study of cytomegalovirus exposure and HLA in healthy donors. Study-wide points: Several of the most significant clusters appeared linked to common viral pathogens, based on a later analysis.

Material: PBMCs. The rearrangement links TRBV9 to TRBJ1-3; D gene ambiguous. This receptor was taken from a woman aged 25 to 39 in good health and CMV-seropositive. For the CDR3, the DNA is TGTGCCAGCAGCGTGAGCGGAAACACCATATATTTT. Translation gives CASSVSGNTIYF. Full variable domain (rest looked up from reference TRBV9 and TRBJ1-3): DSGVTQTPKHLITATGQRVTLRCSPRSGDLSVYWYQQSLDQGLQFLIQYYNGEERAKGNILERFSAQQFPDLHSELNLSSLELGDSALYFCASSVSGNTIYFGEGSWLTVV.